Here is one TCR beta chain with its context. Its cognate antigen has yet to be identified. The sample holds no much larger clone one base away, and base qualities are not on file. Based on the germline V gene, the CDR1 and CDR2 sequences are MNHNS and SASEGT. V has 4 bases trimmed and J has 0 bases trimmed; junction bases matching no gene number 2. The cysteine opens and the phenylalanine closes a CDR3 of 14 amino acids. Left in the record is the CDR3 DNA by itself, 42 bases read in frame from the first base. This sample stems from a study of OX40 agonist ivuxolimab in advanced cancers. For the study in its entirety: Ivuxolimab was an agonistic, fully human IgG2 monoclonal antibody directed against OX40 (CD134), a costimulatory receptor. Intravenous ivuxolimab was administered to patients every 2 weeks at six dose levels: 0.01, 0.1, 0.3, 1.5, 3 and 10 mg/kg. Among the roughly 50 dose-escalation patients, around 19 had hepatocellular carcinoma, approximately 15 melanoma, 9 renal cell carcinoma and 9 head and neck cancer. A male proportion of 82.7% and a mean age of around 60 years, ranging from 23 to 79, were recorded for the dose-escalation cohort. Patients were allowed to have had prior anti-PD-1, anti-PD-L1 or anti-CTLA-4 therapy, and roughly two fifths of the dose-escalation patients had been treated with checkpoint inhibitors. Three dose-escalation patients achieved partial responses, one with hepatocellular carcinoma and two with cutaneous melanoma. Peripheral TCRbeta sequencing aimed to test whether ivuxolimab altered TCR sequence diversity and caused clonal T-cell expansion. The monotherapy dose-escalation portion (N of about 57 patients) of the phase I ivuxolimab trial is reported in the paper.

Patients with a history of autoimmune disease or receiving systemic immunosuppression were excluded from the trial. Peripheral blood for TCR sequencing was collected from all dose cohorts at baseline, on cycle 4 day 1, and on cycle 7 day 1. The samples were taken from a phase I, first-in-human, multicenter, open-label dose-escalation trial of ivuxolimab. Adults with locally advanced or metastatic head and neck squamous cell, hepatocellular, melanoma or renal cell carcinoma were enrolled in the trial. CD4+ and CD8+ T cells were sorted separately from peripheral blood before TCR sequencing. Paper-wide results and their limitations: On average, CD8+ T cells showed more expanded clones than CD4+ T cells after ivuxolimab. In the 0.1-3.0 mg/kg groups, partial responders had among the lowest normalized peripheral clonal expansion, particularly in CD8+ T cells. Clonal expansion of both CD4+ and CD8+ blood T cells was observed from baseline to week 6 at doses 0.1 to 3.0 mg/kg. The antigen specificity of the peripheral T cells that underwent clonal expansion was not determined. Low levels of normalized T-cell clonal expansion were also shown by some nonresponding patients.

To sequence the TCRbeta CDR3 region, genomic DNA was isolated from the sorted cells. The immunoSEQ Assay was used to sequence the TCRbeta CDR3 regions. TCRdb limited this immuneACCESS table to in-frame rearrangements with V and J called. A share of clones is missing; checked studies link under half to unresolved V genes, and the rest is unexplained. Present in this sample are around 16,000 clones, just under 85% of which were seen just once. The ten largest clonotypes hold 55% to 85% of the sample. The TCR was taken from an adult with an advanced solid tumor such as melanoma, head and neck, liver or kidney cancer. The V and J segments used are TRBV6-1 and TRBJ1-1; the central 7 bases match TRBD1. Source: CD4+ or CD8+ T cells sorted from blood, taken in a trial of the OX40 agonist ivuxolimab. The sequence in DNA is TGTGCCAGCAGTGTACAGGGGATGAACACTGAAGCTTTCTTT. It encodes CASSVQGMNTEAFF.